Sequencing of this T cell receptor (beta chain) was carried out in a study of T cells in Graves' hyperthyroidism and ophthalmopathy. RNA transcripts gave rise to amplified TCR beta CDR3 regions. The TCR CDR3 first-round RT-PCR relied on the HTBI primer set. TCRdb used MiXCR to reprocess the multiplex PCR reads, holding one entry per CDR3 protein. The sample consists of roughly 200,000 distinct CDR3 sequences, about 17% of them appearing once. The trim removed 2 bases at V and 7 bases at J, leaving 2 bases unmatched. Germline V gene sequence: CDR1 KGHDR, CDR2 SFDVKD. The length of the CDR3 is 14 residues. General observations from the study: Classification by a 13 V-J model distinguished ophthalmopathy from stable hyperthyroidism.

Concerning this clonotype itself: The antigen is undetermined.

Sequencing was done on a sample of blood. The source is a middle-aged man with Graves' hyperthyroidism. The chain has TRBV24-1 and TRBJ2-1; TRBD2 matches at 9 bases. The CDR3 region has the DNA TGTGCCACCAGTGATTCTAGCGGGGATAATGAGCAGTTCTTC. Translation gives CATSDSSGDNEQFF.